The rows below give T cell receptor beta chains drawn from one sample of a study of blood T cell repertoires in COVID-19. Sequencing used immunoSEQ multiplex PCR; TCRdb keeps in-frame clones, though not all of them. In the table there are about 150,000 clones, approximately 80% of which are singletons. The sample comprised peripheral blood. These receptors all come from a woman aged 45 to 65 in a cohort sampled during active or convalescent COVID-19. Both conserved end residues are part of each CDR3. The D gene is left open where the match is weak. Clone size is stated in some rows and not others, as once, few, many or a class when expanded.

NA TRBJ1-3 17 TRBD1 TRBV7-2 TGTGCCAGCAGCTTCCGGACCTCAGGGGGCTCTGGAAACACCATATATTTT CASSFRTSGGSGNTIYF
NA TRBJ1-3 16 NA TRBV12-5 TGTGCTAGTGGTTTAGGACAGACGAACTCTGGAAACACCATATATTTT CASGLGQTNSGNTIYF
NA TRBJ2-3 14 TRBD1 TRBV5-6 TGTGCCAGCAGGGGACAGGACGTCCCAGATACGCAGTATTTT CASRGQDVPDTQYF
NA TRBJ1-6 13 NA TRBV10-3 TGTGCCATCACCAGACAGGTCGATTCACCCCTCCACTTT CAITRQVDSPLHF
NA TRBJ1-4 13 NA TRBV7-2 TGTGCCAGCAGCTTAGGGGGGAGGGAAAAACTGTTTTTT CASSLGGREKLFF
few TRBJ1-6 16 NA TRBV30 TGTGCCTGGAGCCCTTATCCGGGCTCCTATAATTCACCCCTCCACTTT CAWSPYPGSYNSPLHF
NA TRBJ2-7 12 NA TRBV29-1 TGCAGCGTTGACAGGGACTCCTACGAGCAGTACTTC CSVDRDSYEQYF
NA TRBJ1-6 13 NA TRBV7-6 TGTGCCAGCAGCTTAGTGGAGGTTTCACCCCTCCACTTT CASSLVEVSPLHF
NA TRBJ1-4 14 NA TRBV9 TGTGCCAGCAGCGTAGCAGGGGAAATGGGAAAACTGTTTTTT CASSVAGEMGKLFF
NA TRBJ1-2 13 TRBD1 TRBV7-9 TGTGCCAGCAGCTCGGGACAGAACTATGGCTACACCTTC CASSSGQNYGYTF
NA TRBJ1-1 13 TRBD1 TRBV11-2 TGTGCCAGCAGCTTATCCCCAGGGGGCCCAGCTTTCTTT CASSLSPGGPAFF
NA TRBJ2-7 15 NA TRBV10-3 TGTGCCATCAGTGAGGAAATTAGGGGAACCTACGAGCAGTACTTC CAISEEIRGTYEQYF
NA TRBJ2-7 16 TRBD1 TRBV9 TGTGCCAGCAGCGTAGGGGGACAGGGAGTGTCCTACGAGCAGTACTTC CASSVGGQGVSYEQYF
NA TRBJ1-6 14 TRBD1 TRBV2 TGTGCCAGCACCCAGGGGGCGAGGAGTTCACCCCTCCACTTT CASTQGARSSPLHF
NA TRBJ2-7 16 TRBD1 TRBV5-6 TGTGCCAGCAGCTTGGACCGACAGGGGGCGAGGGACGAGCAGTACTTC CASSLDRQGARDEQYF
NA TRBJ1-2 13 NA TRBV6-5 TGTGCCAGCAGTTACTCAAGGGGGTTTGGCTACACCTTC CASSYSRGFGYTF